This passage covers 15 T cell receptor beta chains from one sample sequenced in a study of cytomegalovirus exposure and HLA in healthy donors. Primers included in the PCR were 60 Vbeta and 13 Jbeta primers. Profiling relied on immunoSEQ multiplex PCR, and the TCRdb table lists in-frame clones only, not all of them. The table includes about 200,000 clones, roughly four fifths detected once. Source material: PBMCs. The receptors stem from a boy aged 2 to 10 in good health and CMV-seronegative.

This sequence joins TRBV5-4 and TRBJ1-2; the D gene is possibly TRBD1 (6 bases). The V end was cut by 4 bases, the J end by 6 bases, with 13 bases between. There are 13 residues in the CDR3. Germline-derived CDR1 and CDR2 are SGHNT and YYREEE (reference sequence). CDR3 residues: CASSPLQGNGYTF. CDR3 DNA: TGTGCCAGCAGCCCTTTACAGGGAAATGGCTACACCTTC.

Written as DNA, the CDR3 is TGTGCCATCAGTGAACGTGAAAGACAGGCGGATCGCGGGTATGGCTACACCTTC. This codes for CAISERERQADRGYGYTF. V usage is TRBV10-3 and J usage is TRBJ1-2; possibly TRBD1 for D (6 bases). Trimming removed 3 bases from V and 5 bases from J, with 25 bases in between. Germline lookup yields CDR1 ENHRY and CDR2 SYGVKD. This CDR3 has 18 amino acids.

The rearrangement uses TRBV27 and TRBJ1-1, with a possible D match to TRBD1 (6 bases). The CDR3 totals 15 residues. V lost 3 bases to trimming and J lost 0 bases, with 11 bases between them. CDR1 is MNHEY, CDR2 SMNVEV, per germline (reference sequence). This CDR3 reads CASSFRGAMNTEAFF. The CDR3 DNA follows: TGTGCCAGCAGTTTCAGGGGCGCAATGAACACTGAAGCTTTCTTT.

The chain employs TRBV7-2 and TRBJ1-5; D may be TRBD1 (5 bases). Germline lookup yields CDR1 SGHTA and CDR2 FQGNSA. The CDR3 loop spans 17 amino acids. V was cut by 5 bases and J by 2 bases, with 19 bases left in between. The CDR3 region is CASSPAGTKSRNQPQHF. DNA of the CDR3: TGTGCCAGCAGCCCGGCCGGGACTAAAAGTCGCAATCAGCCCCAGCATTTT.

This chain joins TRBV11-2 and TRBJ1-1; weak D call: TRBD1 (5 bases). Germline loops: CDR1 SGHAT, CDR2 FQNNGV. The CDR3 runs to 16 residues. The germline V and J ends were trimmed by 4 bases and 3 bases, with 18 bases remaining between them. CDR3 protein: CASSSPTGGRDTEAFF. The CDR3 coding sequence is TGTGCCAGCAGCTCTCCGACCGGGGGTAGGGACACTGAAGCTTTCTTT.

V is TRBV6-1 and J is TRBJ1-2; D remains unclear. The V end was cut by 5 bases, the J end by 8 bases, with 18 bases between. The CDR3 is made up of 14 amino acids. Germline lookup yields CDR1 MNHNS and CDR2 SASEGT. CDR3 bases: TGTGCCAGCAGTTTAGTTTCCCCCCCAGGAGGCTACACCTTC. Protein: CASSLVSPPGGYTF.

The V gene is TRBV7-2, the J gene TRBJ1-2; unclear D gene. The germline gives CDR1 SGHTA, CDR2 FQGNSA. V was cut by 5 bases and J by 8 bases, with 15 bases left in between. The length of the CDR3 is 13 residues. The CDR3, as DNA: TGTGCCAGCAGCGAACTGTCGGGTGTGGGCTACACCTTC. This codes for CASSELSGVGYTF.

Note on this clone: A read error may account for a junction end that differs from germline. The rearrangement joins TRBV7-7 to TRBJ2-5; D remains ambiguous. Germline CDR1 and CDR2: SSHAT and FNYEAQ (reference sequence). This CDR3 comprises 13 residues. The CDR3 coding sequence is TGTGCTAGCAGCTTAGTACACGGGGAGACCCAGTACTTC. As protein: CASSLVHGETQYF.

In DNA, the CDR3 is TGTGCCAGCAGCTTGGCCCCACAGAACAATCAGCCCCAGCATTTT. Protein: CASSLAPQNNQPQHF. V and J are TRBV5-5 and TRBJ1-5; D ambiguous. V was pared by 0 bases and J by 3 bases, with 10 bases between. The CDR3 runs to 15 residues. The germline gives CDR1 SGHKS, CDR2 YYEKEE (reference sequence).

The chain is built from TRBV18 and TRBJ2-7, with a weak D call TRBD2 (6 bases). The V and J ends lost 3 bases and 7 bases respectively, with 19 bases between them. In germline, CDR1 is KGHSH, CDR2 LQKENI. The CDR3 is 15 residues long. DNA for the CDR3: TGTGCCAGCTCACCCACAGCAGGAGGGATGGGTGAGCAGTACTTC. This translates into CASSPTAGGMGEQYF. The full variable domain, with the rest looked up from reference TRBV18 and TRBJ2-7, is NAGVMQNPRHLVRRRGQEARLRCSPMKGHSHVYWYRQLPEEGLKFMVYLQKENIIDESGMPKERFSAEFPKEGPSILRIQQVVRGDSAAYFCASSPTAGGMGEQYFGPGTRLTVT.

The rearrangement links TRBV18 to TRBJ1-3; D possibly corresponds to TRBD1 (5 bases). The CDR3 runs to 16 residues. Trimming took off 4 bases at V and 0 bases at J, with 13 bases between the two ends. Germline CDR1 and CDR2: KGHSH and LQKENI. The CDR3 loop is CASSQSRQLSGNTIYF. In DNA, the CDR3 is TGTGCCAGCTCACAGAGCCGACAGCTCTCTGGAAACACCATATATTTT.

This clone was found once. This chain uses TRBV6-6 with TRBJ1-4, with unresolved D. The germline gives CDR1 MNHNY, CDR2 SVGAGI (reference sequence). This CDR3 comprises 16 residues. Trimming pared 0 bases from V and 1 base from J, leaving 9 bases between. The DNA of the CDR3 is TGTGCCAGCAGTTACTCCTTAGTTAGAACTAATGAAAAACTGTTTTTT. It encodes CASSYSLVRTNEKLFF.

The gene calls are TRBV4-2 and TRBJ2-1, with D possibly being TRBD2 (7 bases). Looked up from germline, CDR1 is LGHNA and CDR2 is YNFKEQ. Trimming left V 0 bases short and J 7 bases short, with 16 bases between. This CDR3 is 16 amino acids long. The CDR3 here is CASSQEKGGVRNEQFF. The CDR3 DNA reads as TGTGCCAGCAGCCAAGAAAAGGGGGGGGTTAGAAATGAGCAGTTCTTC.

This clone was seen a handful of times. The rearrangement joins TRBV10-3 to TRBJ1-1, with unresolved D. The CDR3 totals 15 residues. The germline V gene has CDR1 ENHRY and CDR2 SYGVKD. Trimming shortened V by 0 bases and J by 1 base, and 9 bases separated the two germline ends. CDR3 residues: CAISESTRGNTEAFF. Here the CDR3 DNA reads TGTGCCATCAGTGAGTCGACTCGGGGGAACACTGAAGCTTTCTTT.

This clone was detected a few times. The rearrangement joins TRBV6-1 to TRBJ1-5; D is undetermined. CDR3 length equals 14 residues. The germline V gene has CDR1 MNHNS and CDR2 SASEGT. The V end was cut by 4 bases, the J end by 2 bases, with 9 bases between. CDR3 sequence (DNA): TGTGCCAGCAGTGTAACAGATGGCAATCAGCCCCAGCATTTT. This encodes CASSVTDGNQPQHF.